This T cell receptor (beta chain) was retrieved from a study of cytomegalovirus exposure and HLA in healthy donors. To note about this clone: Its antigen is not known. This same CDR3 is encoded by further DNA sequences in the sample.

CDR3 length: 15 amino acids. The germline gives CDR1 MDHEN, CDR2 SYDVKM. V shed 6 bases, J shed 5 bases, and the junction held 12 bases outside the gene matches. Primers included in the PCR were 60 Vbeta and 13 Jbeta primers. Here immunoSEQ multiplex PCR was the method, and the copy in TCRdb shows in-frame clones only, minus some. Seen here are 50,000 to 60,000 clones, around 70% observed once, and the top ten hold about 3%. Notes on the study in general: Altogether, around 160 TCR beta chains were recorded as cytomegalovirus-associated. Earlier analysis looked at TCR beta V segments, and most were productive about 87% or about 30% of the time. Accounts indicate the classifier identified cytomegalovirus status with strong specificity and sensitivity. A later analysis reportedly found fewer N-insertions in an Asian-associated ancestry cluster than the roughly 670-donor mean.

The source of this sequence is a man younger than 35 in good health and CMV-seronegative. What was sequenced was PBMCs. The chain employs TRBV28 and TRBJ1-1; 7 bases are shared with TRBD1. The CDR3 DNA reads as TGTGCCAGCAGAAGGGACAGACTAATTACTACTGAAGCTTTCTTT. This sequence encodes CASRRDRLITTEAFF.